Listed here are 25 T cell receptor beta chains from one sample, sequenced in a study of naive and memory T cell subsets. The beta constant-region primer was an equimolar mix of two oligonucleotides covering TRBC1 and TRBC2. Each CDR3 protein is one row after TCRdb ran MiXCR on the UMI-ligation and nested PCR reads. The sample includes 120,000 to 150,000 distinct CDR3 sequences, about 17% of them seen just once. Sequencing used naive CD4+ T cells from blood. These receptors came from a human donor in good health.

This chain uses TRBV7-8 with TRBJ2-3, with TRBD2 matching over 9 bases. The V and J ends lost 2 bases and 0 bases, in that order; junction bases with no gene match: 3. In germline, CDR1 is SGHVS, CDR2 FQNEAQ. The CDR3 is 16 residues long. CDR3 protein: CASSLWLAGSTDTQYF. The CDR3 DNA follows: TGTGCCAGCAGCTTATGGCTAGCGGGAAGCACAGATACGCAGTATTTT.

This clonotype has just a few counts. The rearrangement uses TRBV3-1 and TRBJ2-5; 7 bases are a match to TRBD2. CDR1 and CDR2 from the germline V gene are LGHDT and YNNKEL (reference sequence). Losses at the gene ends were 4 bases for V and 2 bases for J; bases not matched to a gene: 10. This CDR3 region has 16 residues. The CDR3 sequence: CASSRRTRGIQETQYF. CDR3 DNA: TGTGCCAGCAGCCGCCGGACTAGGGGTATTCAAGAGACCCAGTACTTC.

This clonotype has a handful of counts. This sequence joins TRBV29-1 and TRBJ2-3; TRBD1 matches at 8 bases. The CDR3 contains 13 residues. CDR1 and CDR2 (germline): SQVTM, ANQGSEA. The V and J ends lost 5 bases and 7 bases, in that order; junction bases with no gene match: 8. The DNA of the CDR3 is TGCAGCGTTAATCCAGGGGGCGAGAATACGCAGTATTTT. Encoded protein: CSVNPGGENTQYF.

The chain is built from TRBV4-3 and TRBJ2-5, with 8 bases fitting TRBD2. The V segment lost 0 bases and the J segment 5 bases; nucleotides outside the gene matches: 5. The CDR3 loop spans 15 amino acids. CDR1 is LGHNA and CDR2 is YSLEER in the germline V gene. The chain's CDR3 is CASSQEGTRRETQYF. CDR3 sequence (DNA): TGCGCCAGCAGCCAAGAGGGGACTAGGCGGGAGACCCAGTACTTC.

At least ten counts were recorded for this clonotype. The chain employs TRBV2 and TRBJ2-1; D might be TRBD1 or TRBD2, each matching 5 bases. The CDR3 length is 16 residues. Germline CDR1 is SNHLY and CDR2 is FYNNEI. Trimming took 6 bases from V and 1 from J, leaving 16 bases between them. The CDR3, as DNA: TGTGCCAGCAGCCTATACCGGGACGCGTCCTACAATGAGCAGTTCTTC. Translation: CASSLYRDASYNEQFF.

This clonotype was seen a few times. This chain joins TRBV10-1 and TRBJ2-5, with 9 bases that match TRBD1. The V and J ends lost 9 bases and 0 bases, in that order; junction bases with no gene match: 8. Germline V CDR1 and CDR2: WNHNN, SYGVQD (reference sequence). The CDR3 has 15 amino acids. CDR3 in DNA: TGCGCCAGTGCCGGGACAGGGAAAGACCAAGAGACCCAGTACTTC. Translation: CASAGTGKDQETQYF.

The gene calls are TRBV20-1 and TRBJ2-7; 8 bases match TRBD2. With 5 bases clipped from V and 3 bases from J, the junction kept 6 bases outside the gene matches. This CDR3 region has 13 residues. Germline CDR1 reads DFQATT; CDR2 reads SNEGSKA (reference sequence). The CDR3 loop is CSAPPGGDYEQYF. As DNA, the CDR3 is TGCAGTGCTCCCCCCGGGGGGGACTACGAGCAGTACTTC.

This chain uses TRBV28 with TRBJ1-5; no clear D gene. The CDR3 consists of 12 residues. Germline V gene sequence: CDR1 MDHEN, CDR2 SYDVKM. Trimming took 6 bases from V and 4 from J, leaving 7 bases between them. The CDR3 DNA follows: TGTGCCAGCAGGAGCAGGAATCAGCCCCAGCATTTT. Translating it yields CASRSRNQPQHF.

This clonotype was found a few times. The CDR3 nucleotides read TGTGCCACCAGCAGAGATCGGGTTAGCAACACCGGGGAGCTGTTTTTT. This gives the protein CATSRDRVSNTGELFF. This rearrangement joins TRBV15 to TRBJ2-2; D is unresolved. The CDR3 contains 16 residues. CDR1 and CDR2 (germline): LNHNV, YYDKDF (reference sequence). Trimming took 0 bases from V and 2 from J, leaving 10 bases between them. The full variable domain, with the rest looked up from reference TRBV15 and TRBJ2-2, is DAMVIQNPRYQVTQFGKPVTLSCSQTLNHNVMYWYQQKSSQAPKLLFHYYDKDFNNEADTPDNFQSRRPNTSFCFLDIRSPGLGDTAMYLCATSRDRVSNTGELFFGEGSRLTVL.

This clonotype has a handful of counts. For the CDR3, the DNA is TGCGCCAGCAGCCGGTCCGGGACGGCCTCTGGGGCCAACGTCCTGACTTTC. This encodes CASSRSGTASGANVLTF. The chain joins TRBV4-3 to TRBJ2-6, with D possibly being TRBD1 or TRBD2 (5 bases each). The V gene's germline CDR1 is LGHNA and CDR2 YSLEER. Trimming stripped 4 bases from V and 0 bases from J, with 13 bases between. This CDR3 contains 17 residues.

This clonotype was seen a few times. The chain has TRBV5-4 and TRBJ2-7; 8 bases are a match to TRBD2. V trimming: 1 base; J trimming: 3 bases; junction bases outside the gene matches: 3. The CDR3 consists of 14 residues. Looked up from germline, CDR1 is SGHNT and CDR2 is YYREEE (reference sequence). The CDR3 bases are TGTGCCAGCAGCTTGTCCAGCGGGGGCTACGAGCAGTACTTC. Translating gives CASSLSSGGYEQYF. The variable domain in full, completed from reference TRBV5-4 and TRBJ2-7, reads ETGVTQSPTHLIKTRGQQVTLRCSSQSGHNTVSWYQQALGQGPQFIFQYYREEENGRGNFPPRFSGLQFPNYSSELNVNALELDDSALYLCASSLSSGGYEQYFGPGTRLTVT.

The chain combines TRBV12-3 or TRBV12-4 with TRBJ2-5; no clear D gene. This CDR3 spans 13 amino acids. V gave up 5 bases and J gave up 0 bases, with 7 bases separating them. The CDR3 DNA follows: TGTGCCAGCAGTACCGGGTACCAAGAGACCCAGTACTTC. This codes for CASSTGYQETQYF.

As regards this clonotype: This clone may be a read error of a much larger clone one base away. The chain uses TRBV21-1 and TRBJ2-7; TRBD1, the D gene given by the table, was not confirmed from the DNA. TRBV21-1 is termed a pseudogene. CDR3 length: 16 amino acids. CDR3 in amino acids: CASSNQRQGSIYEQYF. CDR3 nucleotide sequence: TGTGCCAGCAGCAATCAACGACAGGGCTCTATCTACGAGCAGTACTTC.

This clonotype appeared a few times. The chain employs TRBV14 and TRBJ1-6; no firm D call. The length of the CDR3 is 14 residues. Germline CDR1 reads SGHDN; CDR2 reads FVKESK. The V and J ends lost 2 bases and 8 bases respectively, with 10 bases between them. The CDR3 reads CASSQSGFDSPLHF. The CDR3 bases are TGTGCCAGCAGCCAAAGTGGGTTTGATTCACCCCTCCACTTT.

J is TRBJ2-5 and V is TRBV18; TRBD1 matches at 7 bases. This CDR3 comprises 15 residues. Germline V gene sequence: CDR1 KGHSH, CDR2 LQKENI. J lost 5 bases, V lost 0 bases, and 6 bases had no gene match. CDR3 loop: CASSPPGQPRETQYF. CDR3 in DNA: TGTGCCAGCTCACCACCGGGACAGCCGCGGGAGACCCAGTACTTC.

This clonotype has ten or more counts. The chain employs TRBV10-3 and TRBJ2-4; 9 bases are a match to TRBD2. This CDR3 is built from 16 residues. Losses at the gene ends were 2 bases for V and 4 bases for J; bases not matched to a gene: 6. Per the germline V gene, CDR1 is ENHRY and CDR2 is SYGVKD. The CDR3 reads CAISETSGLSKNIQYF. CDR3 DNA sequence: TGTGCCATCAGTGAGACTAGCGGGTTATCTAAAAACATTCAGTACTTC.

This clonotype occurred a few times. V gene TRBV6-5 combines with J gene TRBJ1-6; unclear D gene. Germline CDR1 and CDR2: MNHEY and SVGAGI. V lost 7 bases to trimming and J lost 0 bases, with 13 bases between them. The CDR3 has 16 residues. CDR3 bases: TGTGCCAGCACCCTTTCTACGAGCTCCTATAATTCACCCCTCCACTTT. It codes for CASTLSTSSYNSPLHF.

The chain uses TRBV28 and TRBJ2-7, with 7 bases aligning to TRBD1. V shed 6 bases, J shed 3 bases, and the junction held 11 bases outside the gene matches. Germline-derived CDR1 and CDR2 are MDHEN and SYDVKM. The CDR3 is made up of 15 amino acids. CDR3: CASRTPGQRFYEQYF. The CDR3 bases are TGTGCCAGCAGGACGCCGGGACAGCGCTTCTACGAGCAGTACTTC.

CDR3 region: CASSLAPSGTQETQYF. CDR3 in DNA: TGCGCCAGCAGCTTGGCCCCAAGCGGGACTCAAGAGACCCAGTACTTC. V gene TRBV5-1 combines with J gene TRBJ2-5, with 7 bases fitting TRBD2. Trimming at V came to 0 bases and at J to 2 bases, leaving 7 bases not matched to a gene. CDR1 is SGHRS and CDR2 is YFSETQ in the germline V gene. The CDR3 contains 16 residues.

Many counts were recorded for this clonotype. This sequence joins TRBV3-1 and TRBJ2-1, with unresolved D. Trimming cost V 2 bases and J 7 bases, with 12 bases left between them. Per the germline V gene, CDR1 is LGHDT and CDR2 is YNNKEL (reference sequence). The CDR3 extends over 14 amino acids. Written as DNA, the CDR3 is TGTGCCAGCAGCCAAAGGCCCCTAGGGAATGAGCAGTTCTTC. Amino acids: CASSQRPLGNEQFF.

The DNA for the CDR3 is TGTGCCACCAGCAGAGCTCCCGGACTAGCGACCGAAGAGACCCAGTACTTC. This encodes CATSRAPGLATEETQYF. The V and J genes are TRBV15 and TRBJ2-5; 9 bases are a match to TRBD2. J gave up 3 bases and V 1 base, and 9 bases lay outside the gene matches. This CDR3 has 17 amino acids. Germline V gene lookup returns CDR1 LNHNV and CDR2 YYDKDF (reference sequence). Full variable domain (missing parts from reference TRBV15 and TRBJ2-5): DAMVIQNPRYQVTQFGKPVTLSCSQTLNHNVMYWYQQKSSQAPKLLFHYYDKDFNNEADTPDNFQSRRPNTSFCFLDIRSPGLGDTAMYLCATSRAPGLATEETQYFGPGTRLLVL.

This clonotype was observed a single time. V usage is TRBV5-1 and J usage is TRBJ1-1, with TRBD1 matching 7 bases. V shed 4 bases, J shed 5 bases, and the junction held 14 bases outside the gene matches. CDR3 length: 16 residues. Germline CDR1 and CDR2: SGHRS and YFSETQ. CDR3 coding DNA: TGCGCCAGCAGCACCCGGACAGGCGCCGCGGGGACTGAAGCTTTCTTT. Translation gives CASSTRTGAAGTEAFF.

This clonotype was detected many times. The chain joins TRBV28 to TRBJ2-7; possibly TRBD1 or TRBD2 for D (6 bases each). Per the germline V gene, CDR1 is MDHEN and CDR2 is SYDVKM. The CDR3 is made up of 15 amino acids. The V and J ends lost 5 bases and 1 base respectively, with 15 bases between them. The CDR3 protein is CASSTGDTWSYEQYF. In DNA, the CDR3 is TGTGCCAGCAGTACGGGGGACACCTGGTCCTACGAGCAGTACTTC.

The rearrangement uses TRBV28 and TRBJ2-3, with D unclear. Deletions cut 2 bases from V and 0 bases from J, with 6 bases between. The germline V gene has CDR1 MDHEN and CDR2 SYDVKM. CDR3 length: 14 amino acids. CDR3 bases: TGTGCCAGCAGTTTAATGGCCAGCACAGATACGCAGTATTTT. Translating it yields CASSLMASTDTQYF.

This clonotype was detected a few times. This chain connects TRBV28 to TRBJ2-5; D remains unclear. Germline V gene lookup returns CDR1 MDHEN and CDR2 SYDVKM. With 4 bases removed from V and 4 bases from J, the gap between germline ends came to 10 bases. This CDR3 comprises 13 residues. CDR3: CASSSSSAETQYF. Written as DNA, the CDR3 is TGTGCCAGCAGTTCGTCCTCGGCAGAGACCCAGTACTTC.